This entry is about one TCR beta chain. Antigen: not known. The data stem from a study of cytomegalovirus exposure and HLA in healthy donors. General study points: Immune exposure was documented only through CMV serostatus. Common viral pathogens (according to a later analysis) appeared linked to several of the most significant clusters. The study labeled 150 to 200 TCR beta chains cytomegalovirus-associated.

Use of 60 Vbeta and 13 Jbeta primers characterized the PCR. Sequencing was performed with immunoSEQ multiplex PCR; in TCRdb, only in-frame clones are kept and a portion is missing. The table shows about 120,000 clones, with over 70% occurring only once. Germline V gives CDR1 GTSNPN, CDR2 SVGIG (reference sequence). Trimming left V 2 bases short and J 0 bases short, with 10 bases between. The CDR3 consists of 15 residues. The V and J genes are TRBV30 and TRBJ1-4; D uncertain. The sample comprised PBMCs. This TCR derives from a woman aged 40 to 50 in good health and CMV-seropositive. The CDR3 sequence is CAWSIKRTTNEKLFF. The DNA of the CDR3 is TGTGCCTGGAGTATTAAGAGGACAACTAATGAAAAACTGTTTTTT. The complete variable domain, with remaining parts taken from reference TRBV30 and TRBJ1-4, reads SQTIHQWPATLVQPVGSPLSLECTVEGTSNPNLYWYRQAAGRGLQLLFYSVGIGQISSEVPQNLSASRPQDRQFILSSKKLLLSDSGFYLCAWSIKRTTNEKLFFGSGTQLSVL.